The 18 T cell receptor beta chains reported below all come from one sample, sequenced in a study of PD-L1 blockade in urothelial cancer. TCRdb's table, derived via immunoSEQ multiplex PCR, lists solely in-frame clones and lacks some. The sample yields approximately 45,000 clones, around 83% seen once. Time point here: pretreatment peripheral blood. The sample consisted of PBMCs, taken around atezolizumab (anti-PD-L1) treatment. These TCRs come from a man in his fifties with urothelial cancer.

This chain joins TRBV6-1 and TRBJ2-1; 7 bases agree with TRBD1. This CDR3 has 13 residues. The ends lost 7 bases at V and 6 bases at J; junction bases unmatched: 6. Germline V gene data show CDR1 as MNHNS and CDR2 as SASEGT. DNA of the CDR3: TGTGCCAGCACGGAAAGGGGGCGCAATGAGCAGTTCTTC. It translates to CASTERGRNEQFF.

This chain uses TRBV9 with TRBJ2-2; no firm D call. From germline, CDR1 is SGDLS and CDR2 YYNGEE. Trimming stripped 2 bases from V and 0 bases from J, with 11 bases between. The CDR3 runs 16 residues. The CDR3 DNA reads TGTGCCAGCAGCGTGAGTAACTTCGCGAACACCGGGGAGCTGTTTTTT. The encoded protein is CASSVSNFANTGELFF.

V is TRBV5-4 and J is TRBJ2-2, with TRBD1 matching over 11 bases. Trimming took 0 bases from V and 4 from J; bases not matched to a gene: 2. The CDR3 sequence is 16 residues long. Germline CDR1 is SGHNT and CDR2 is YYREEE (reference sequence). The CDR3 sequence is CASSLGGTGGTGELFF. CDR3 DNA: TGTGCCAGCAGCTTGGGAGGGACAGGGGGCACCGGGGAGCTGTTTTTT.

V is TRBV5-6 and J is TRBJ1-5, with D perhaps matching TRBD1 (6 bases). The germline V gene encodes CDR1 SGHDT and CDR2 YYEEEE. V was clipped by 3 bases and J by 3 bases, with 13 bases between them. This CDR3 is 15 amino acids long. Here the CDR3 DNA reads TGTGCCAGCAGCTCCTTAGGACAGACCAATCAGCCCCAGCATTTT. It is translated as CASSSLGQTNQPQHF.

The CDR3 spells CASSSVTGEAFF. The CDR3 region has the DNA TGTGCCAGCAGCTCTGTGACGGGTGAAGCTTTCTTT. The rearrangement uses TRBV7-9 and TRBJ1-1; D not resolved. CDR3 length: 12 residues. Germline CDR1 is SEHNR and CDR2 is FQNEAQ (reference sequence). V was cut by 4 bases and J by 7 bases, with 10 bases left in between.

The CDR3 DNA sequence: TGTGCCAGCAGCTGGACTGCCGGGACAGGGACCTACAATGAGCAGTTCTTC. Residues: CASSWTAGTGTYNEQFF. The rearrangement uses TRBV5-4 and TRBJ2-1, with TRBD1 matching over 9 bases. Germline V CDR1 and CDR2: SGHNT, YYREEE (reference sequence). The ends lost 3 bases at V and 2 bases at J; junction bases unmatched: 9. The CDR3 covers 17 residues.

The rearrangement joins TRBV19 to TRBJ2-5; TRBD2 aligns across 8 bases. The germline V gene encodes CDR1 LNHDA and CDR2 SQIVND (reference sequence). This CDR3 is built from 16 residues. Trimming took 3 bases from V and 5 from J; bases not matched to a gene: 11. The CDR3 here is CASSMFGRGIGETQYF. DNA for the CDR3: TGTGCCAGTAGTATGTTCGGGAGGGGTATTGGGGAGACCCAGTACTTC.

The chain carries TRBV6-1 and TRBJ2-3; 11 bases are shared with TRBD2. Unmatched junction bases numbered 6, after V lost 8 bases and J lost 2 bases. Germline CDR1 MNHNS, CDR2 SASEGT. The CDR3 is made up of 15 amino acids. CDR3 DNA: TGTGCCAGCCTCCTAGCGGGGGGTTTCACAGATACGCAGTATTTT. Translation gives CASLLAGGFTDTQYF.

The chain links TRBV29-1 to TRBJ2-7, with no clear D. CDR3 length: 10 amino acids. Germline V gene data show CDR1 as SQVTM and CDR2 as ANQGSEA. The V end lost 4 bases, the J end lost 5 bases, and 6 bases lay between the germline ends. The CDR3: CSVGSNEQYF. The CDR3, as DNA: TGCAGCGTTGGGAGTAACGAGCAGTACTTC.

Of note for this clone: The germline gene is not matched at one end of the junction; a read error may be the cause. The V call is TRBV7-7, the J call TRBJ2-3, with D perhaps TRBD2 (6 bases). There are 15 residues in the CDR3. CDR1 is SSHAT, CDR2 FNYEAQ, per germline (reference sequence). The CDR3 DNA sequence: TGTGCTAGCAGCTTAGATGCGACTAGGGCAGATACGCAGTATTTT. It codes for CASSLDATRADTQYF.

V is TRBV27 and J is TRBJ2-7; 14 bases align to TRBD2. The CDR3 has 16 amino acids. With V trimmed by 6 bases and J by 5 bases, 9 bases remained unmatched. Germline CDR1 MNHEY, CDR2 SMNVEV (reference sequence). The CDR3 sequence is CASSRLAGGPSDEQYF. The DNA for the CDR3 is TGTGCCAGCAGCCGACTAGCGGGAGGGCCGTCGGACGAGCAGTACTTC.

The chain uses TRBV6-1 and TRBJ2-1, with TRBD2 matching over 11 bases. The CDR3 runs 15 residues. V gave up 6 bases and J gave up 5 bases; unmatched junction bases: 6. Germline V gene data show CDR1 as MNHNS and CDR2 as SASEGT. CDR3 coding DNA: TGTGCCAGCAGGCCGGGACTAGCGGATCACAATGAGCAGTTCTTC. Encoded protein: CASRPGLADHNEQFF.

The chain has TRBV5-1 and TRBJ2-7, with 7 bases fitting TRBD1. This CDR3 has 15 amino acids. V shed 4 bases, J shed 1 base, and the junction held 8 bases outside the gene matches. The germline CDR1 and CDR2 sequences are SGHRS and YFSETQ. The CDR3 nucleotides are TGCGCCAGCAGCATAACCCCGGGACAGTCCTACGAGCAGTACGTC. Amino acids: CASSITPGQSYEQYV.

The genes are TRBV5-1 and TRBJ2-1; 13 positions agree with TRBD2. The germline gives CDR1 SGHRS, CDR2 YFSETQ. Trimming at V came to 2 bases and at J to 8 bases, leaving 10 bases not matched to a gene. The CDR3 spans 17 residues. The CDR3 DNA reads TGCGCCAGCAGCTTACGACTAGCGGGGGGTGTATGGGATGAGCAGTTCTTC. Protein product: CASSLRLAGGVWDEQFF.

The CDR3 region is CASSKSRTTPSQFF. CDR3 DNA sequence: TGTGCCAGCAGCAAGAGCCGGACAACTCCCTCTCAGTTCTTC. The chain links TRBV7-8 to TRBJ2-1; tentative D call: TRBD1 (5 bases). The germline V gene encodes CDR1 SGHVS and CDR2 FQNEAQ. This CDR3 spans 14 amino acids. Trimming pared 5 bases from V and 13 bases from J, leaving 21 bases between.

This CDR3 is CASTPSLAKNIQYF. In DNA, the CDR3 is TGTGCCAGCACGCCGTCACTAGCCAAAAACATTCAGTACTTC. J is TRBJ2-4 and V is TRBV5-6; D remains ambiguous. The V end was cut by 6 bases, the J end by 0 bases, with 10 bases between. The CDR3 is made up of 14 amino acids. CDR1 is SGHDT, CDR2 YYEEEE, per germline.

This chain joins TRBV5-3 and TRBJ1-1, with unresolved D. TRBV5-3 is known as an ORF, though its function is uncertain. This CDR3 has 14 residues. The V gene lost 4 bases and the J gene lost 1 base, with 11 bases spanning the gap. The CDR3 spells CARSEETRNTEAFF. CDR3 DNA sequence: TGTGCCAGAAGCGAGGAGACCAGGAACACTGAAGCTTTCTTT.

V and J are TRBV15 and TRBJ2-5; the match to TRBD2 covers 11 bases. The germline V gene has CDR1 LNHNV and CDR2 YYDKDF (reference sequence). Trimming removed 8 bases from V and 4 bases from J; junction bases left unmatched: 18. This CDR3 comprises 18 residues. This CDR3 reads CATGGQRASGRLGETQYF. The CDR3 region has the DNA TGTGCCACCGGGGGCCAGCGGGCTAGCGGGAGGCTTGGAGAGACCCAGTACTTC.